This entry lists 5 T cell receptor beta chains sequenced from one sample in a study of T cells in women clearing cervical HPV infection. Method: immunoSEQ multiplex PCR; TCRdb's copy keeps in-frame clones and lacks some. This specimen shows approximately 31,000 clones; the ten leading clones hold 4% to 5%. Material: blood buffy coat. The receptors shown here come from a woman between 18 and 75 years old with a cervical HPV16 infection that either progressed to CIN3+ or cleared (not recorded which).

Remarks on this clone: The read finishes 3 residues shy of the CDR3 end, and the germline J gene is used to complete it. The J gene is TRBJ2-6, the V gene TRBV10-3; D perhaps matches TRBD1 (6 bases). Germline CDR1 and CDR2: ENHRY and SYGVKD. Trimming took 9 bases from V and 0 from J, leaving 9 bases between them. CDR3 size: 14 residues. CDR3 DNA (partial): TGTGCCATGATGGACAGCTCTGGGGCCAACGTC. Its protein is CAMMDSSGANV. From start to end, the CDR3 is CAMMDSSGANVLTF.

With regard to this clone: Coverage ceases 3 residues before the CDR3 finishes, and the germline J gene fills in the end. The chain links TRBV4-2 to TRBJ1-3; D gene uncertain. V shed 0 bases and J shed 7 bases, with 4 bases lying between them. Germline CDR1 LGHNA, CDR2 YNFKEQ. The CDR3 length is 12 residues. CDR3 bases read: TGTGCCAGCAGCCAAGATCGGAACACC. The encoded protein is CASSQDRNT. The whole CDR3 is CASSQDRNTIYF.

With respect to this clone: The read gets to within 3 residues of the CDR3 end, and the germline J gene fills in the rest. The chain recombines TRBV19 with TRBJ1-5, with 9 bases matching TRBD1. CDR1 and CDR2 (germline): LNHDA, SQIVND (reference sequence). The ends lost 5 bases at V and 0 bases at J; junction bases unmatched: 5. The CDR3 sequence is 16 residues long. CDR3 DNA (partial): TGTGCCAGTAGTCCCGGGACAGGGTATAGCAATCAGCCC. Its translation: CASSPGTGYSNQP. The whole CDR3 reads CASSPGTGYSNQPQHF. The whole variable domain, remainder taken from reference TRBV19 and TRBJ1-5, is DGGITQSPKYLFRKEGQNVTLSCEQNLNHDAMYWYRQDPGQGLRLIYYSQIVNDFQKGDIAEGYSVSREKKESFPLTVTSAQKNPTAFYLCASSPGTGYSNQPQHFGDGTRLSIL.

CDR3 DNA, as far as it was read: TGTGCCAGGAGCGTGTACAGTACAAACACTGAA. Its protein product is CARSVYSTNTE. The complete CDR3 protein is CARSVYSTNTEAFF. The chain couples TRBV7-9 to TRBJ1-1; D not resolved. The read falls 3 residues short of the CDR3 end, and the missing part is taken from the germline J gene. Germline-derived CDR1 and CDR2 are SEHNR and FQNEAQ (reference sequence). This CDR3 contains 14 residues. Trimming took off 9 bases at V and 2 bases at J, with 16 bases between the two ends.

Remarks on this clone: The CDR3 is cut off 3 residues early in the read; its end comes from the germline J gene. The chain employs TRBV6-2 or TRBV6-3 and TRBJ2-7; 11 bases line up with TRBD2. The CDR3 contains 16 residues. V was clipped by 6 bases and J by 4 bases; unmatched bases: 11. Germline values: CDR1 MNHEY, CDR2 SVGEGT. This CDR3 is CASREMTTSGKYEQYF. Incomplete CDR3 DNA: TGTGCCAGCAGGGAGATGACGACTAGCGGGAAGTACGAG.